This passage covers 19 T cell receptor beta chains from one sample sequenced in a study of identifying expanded T cells in peripheral blood. Clones were read by immunoSEQ multiplex PCR, and TCRdb kept only the in-frame ones, dropping some. The sample lists about 97,000 clones, around 90% occurring once. Sequenced input: blood. Receptors were obtained from a person between 18 and 70 years old in good health.

V is TRBV11-2 and J is TRBJ2-1; D not certain. V was cut by 6 bases and J by 4 bases, with 16 bases left in between. CDR3 length: 15 amino acids. Germline V CDR1 and CDR2: SGHAT, FQNNGV. The CDR3 sequence: CASRPDVPRYNEQFF. The DNA of the CDR3 is TGTGCCAGCAGGCCAGACGTGCCACGATACAATGAGCAGTTCTTC.

The chain has TRBV12-5 and TRBJ1-5, with 10 bases identical to TRBD1. Germline V gene sequence: CDR1 LGHNT, CDR2 FRNRAP. After removal of 7 bases from V and 5 bases from J, the junction contained 5 bases not matched to a gene. CDR3 length: 14 amino acids. CDR3 DNA: TGTGCTAGTGCTCCGACAGGGGGCTATCAGCCCCAGCATTTT. Protein: CASAPTGGYQPQHF.

As DNA, the CDR3 is TGTGCCAGCAGCAAGGCCCGCTCTGGAAACACCATATATTTT. Translating it yields CASSKARSGNTIYF. The chain recombines TRBV21-1 with TRBJ1-3; the table's D call TRBD1 went unverified against the DNA. TRBV21-1 is a pseudogene segment. CDR3 length: 14 residues.

V usage is TRBV4-3 and J usage is TRBJ2-1, with TRBD2 matching over 14 bases. Trimming at V came to 1 base and at J to 4 bases, leaving 0 bases not matched to a gene. The CDR3 runs 16 residues. Germline loops: CDR1 LGHNA, CDR2 YSLEER. CDR3 region: CASSQGLAGGYNEQFF. CDR3 DNA sequence: TGCGCCAGCAGCCAAGGACTAGCGGGGGGGTACAATGAGCAGTTCTTC.

This chain uses TRBV6-1 with TRBJ1-1, with 7 bases that match TRBD1. This CDR3 has 14 amino acids. Trimming removed 6 bases from V and 4 bases from J; junction bases left unmatched: 8. In germline, CDR1 is MNHNS, CDR2 SASEGT. The CDR3 DNA is TGTGCCAGCAGCGGGGACAGTCGAGCCACTGAAGCTTTCTTT. Translated, it gives CASSGDSRATEAFF.

V and J are TRBV7-9 and TRBJ2-1; 7 nucleotides match TRBD1. The CDR3 totals 14 residues. The V and J ends lost 3 bases and 12 bases, in that order; junction bases with no gene match: 11. Germline CDR1 SEHNR, CDR2 FQNEAQ (reference sequence). CDR3 in amino acids: CASSFSGIGTAQFF. The DNA for the CDR3 is TGTGCCAGCAGCTTTTCGGGTATCGGGACAGCGCAGTTCTTC.

The chain uses TRBV5-5 and TRBJ2-3, with D uncertain. This CDR3 has 13 residues. CDR1 is SGHKS and CDR2 is YYEKEE in the germline V gene (reference sequence). Deletions cut 1 base from V and 3 bases from J, with 6 bases between. CDR3 protein: CASSLWQTDTQYF. The DNA for the CDR3 is TGTGCCAGCAGCTTGTGGCAGACAGATACGCAGTATTTT.

This clone was observed a few times. V is TRBV2 and J is TRBJ2-2; maybe TRBD2 (6 bases). Germline assignment: CDR1 SNHLY and CDR2 FYNNEI. Trimming cost V 6 bases and J 4 bases, with 12 bases left between them. The CDR3 contains 14 residues. This CDR3 reads CASSPPGSTGELFF. DNA of the CDR3: TGTGCCAGCAGCCCACCCGGGAGCACCGGGGAGCTGTTTTTT.

A single count supports this clone. CDR3 residues: CASSLQAPNYGYTF. For the CDR3, the DNA is TGTGCCAGCAGCTTACAGGCACCTAACTATGGCTACACCTTC. The chain links TRBV5-5 to TRBJ1-2; D might be TRBD1 (5 bases). Trimming cost V 2 bases and J 0 bases, with 8 bases left between them. The CDR3 has 14 amino acids. The germline V gene encodes CDR1 SGHKS and CDR2 YYEKEE (reference sequence).

The chain combines TRBV29-1 with TRBJ2-1; the D gene is possibly TRBD2 (5 bases). V lost 3 bases, J lost 8 bases, and 23 bases lay in between. From germline, CDR1 is SQVTM and CDR2 ANQGSEA. This CDR3 has 16 residues. In DNA, the CDR3 is TGCAGCGTTGACGGACTCCGACTGACCTTCTCCTATGAGCAGTTCTTC. Translated, it gives CSVDGLRLTFSYEQFF.

The rearrangement links TRBV6-5 to TRBJ1-1, with TRBD1 matching 7 bases. This CDR3 spans 14 amino acids. Per the germline V gene, CDR1 is MNHEY and CDR2 is SVGAGI. V shed 8 bases and J 3 bases; nucleotides not matched to a gene: 9. This chain's CDR3 is CASGTDRFDTEAFF. The DNA of the CDR3 is TGTGCCAGCGGGACAGATCGTTTCGACACTGAAGCTTTCTTT.

This sequence joins TRBV7-8 and TRBJ2-7; 7 bases align to TRBD2. Per germline, CDR1 SGHVS and CDR2 FQNEAQ. With V trimmed by 4 bases and J by 0 bases, 0 bases remained unmatched. This CDR3 region has 13 residues. The CDR3, as DNA: TGTGCCAGCAGCTGGACTAGCTCCTACGAGCAGTACTTC. Translated: CASSWTSSYEQYF.

V usage is TRBV2 and J usage is TRBJ1-4; D uncertain. The CDR3 is 14 residues long. V lost 7 bases and J 2 bases, leaving 11 bases between the germline ends. Germline-derived CDR1 and CDR2 are SNHLY and FYNNEI. The CDR3 bases are TGTGCCAGCACCCCGACCTGGACTAATGAAAAACTGTTTTTT. Protein sequence: CASTPTWTNEKLFF.

The chain uses TRBV19 and TRBJ1-5; 9 bases are a match to TRBD1. J gave up 11 bases and V 6 bases, and 14 bases lay outside the gene matches. The CDR3 runs 15 residues. Per the germline V gene, CDR1 is LNHDA and CDR2 is SQIVND (reference sequence). CDR3 sequence reads: CASRTPGTGPTAQHF. The CDR3 DNA follows: TGTGCCAGTAGAACTCCCGGGACAGGGCCAACAGCCCAGCATTTT.

The rearrangement joins TRBV5-6 to TRBJ1-1, with D uncertain. The CDR3 extends over 12 amino acids. Germline CDR1 reads SGHDT; CDR2 reads YYEEEE. The V gene lost 6 bases and the J gene lost 1 base, with 7 bases spanning the gap. Here the CDR3 reads CASMWGNTEAFF. The DNA for the CDR3 is TGTGCCAGCATGTGGGGGAACACTGAAGCTTTCTTT.

The gene calls are TRBV28 and TRBJ1-5; D unresolved. The CDR3 runs to 14 residues. Trimming removed 3 bases from V and 8 bases from J, with 14 bases in between. Germline values: CDR1 MDHEN, CDR2 SYDVKM. CDR3 in DNA: TGTGCCAGCAGTTTGACCCAGACACTCGAGCCCCAGCATTTT. Its protein product is CASSLTQTLEPQHF.

V gene TRBV21-1 combines with J gene TRBJ1-2; the table's D call, TRBD1, was not checked against the DNA. TRBV21-1 is assigned pseudogene status. The CDR3 has 15 residues. The CDR3 loop reads CASSNRGRLNYGYTF. CDR3 in DNA: TGTGCCAGCAGCAACAGGGGGCGGCTGAACTATGGCTACACCTTC.

The CDR3 DNA reads as TGTGCCAGTAGTCGGACTAGCGGGGCGAGATTGGCCCAGTACTTC. Translating gives CASSRTSGARLAQYF. The chain has TRBV19 and TRBJ2-5, with 12 bases aligning to TRBD2. V lost 5 bases to trimming and J lost 9 bases; unmatched junction nucleotides: 10. The CDR3 covers 15 residues. The germline V gene encodes CDR1 LNHDA and CDR2 SQIVND (reference sequence).

The sample holds one count of this clone. This chain uses TRBV27 with TRBJ1-2, with 7 nucleotides matching TRBD1. The CDR3 length is 14 residues. J was trimmed by 7 bases and V by 3 bases; bases with no gene match: 8. The V gene's germline CDR1 is MNHEY and CDR2 SMNVEV (reference sequence). Here the CDR3 reads CASSLQGGIPGYTF. The DNA for the CDR3 is TGTGCCAGCAGTTTGCAGGGGGGGATACCTGGCTACACCTTC.